A selection of T cell receptor beta chains follows, all from one sample in a study of identical twins. TCRdb re-called the 5' RACE reads with MiXCR, one entry per CDR3 protein. The sample contains around 1.7 million distinct CDR3 sequences, 25% to 35% of which appear only once. Source material: cord blood. These TCRs come from a newborn girl in good health. CDR3s include the opening cysteine and the closing phenylalanine or tryptophan. D genes are given only for firm matches. The size of a clone is reported for some rows only, either as once, few or many, or as a class for expanded clones.

-,few,TRBJ1-2,TRBV12-3/TRBV12-4,TGTGCCAGCAGTCAGTTAGAGGGGAGGGACTATGGCTACACCTTC,CASSQLEGRDYGYTF
TRBD2,few,TRBJ2-1,TRBV10-3,TGTGCCATCAGTCTTGTAGGTGGGACTAGCGGGTATTATAATGAGCAGTTCTTC,CAISLVGGTSGYYNEQFF
-,-,TRBJ2-2,TRBV5-1,TGCGCCAGCAGCTCTTACACAGGGTTGAACACCGGGGAGCTGTTTTTT,CASSSYTGLNTGELFF
TRBD2,-,TRBJ2-7,TRBV7-2,TGTGCCAGCAGCTCCCGAGAACCGGGACTAGCCCTTTACAATGAGCAGTACTTC,CASSSREPGLALYNEQYF
TRBD2,few,TRBJ2-7,TRBV28,TGTGCCAGCAGCGAGCCTAGCGGCTCCTACGAGCAGTACTTC,CASSEPSGSYEQYF
TRBD2,many,TRBJ2-3,TRBV12-3/TRBV12-4,TGTGCCAGCAGAGCGACTAGCGGGGGGGCTGATACGCAGTATTTT,CASRATSGGADTQYF
-,-,TRBJ2-3,TRBV15,TGTGCCACCAGTAGAGATCGGGGACCAGGGACTACAGATACGCAGTATTTT,CATSRDRGPGTTDTQYF
-,-,TRBJ2-5,TRBV7-8,TGTGCCAGCAGCTTAGTGTCCGGAGAGGAGCAGTACTTC,CASSLVSGEEQYF
TRBD2,-,TRBJ2-7,TRBV12-3/TRBV12-4,TGTGCCAGCAGCTTGGGACTAGCGGGAGGTCACGAGCAGTACTTC,CASSLGLAGGHEQYF
-,-,TRBJ1-5,TRBV4-1,TGCGCCAGCAGCCAAGTGAAGTCGGGGCTCGCTGGGTTTAAGCCCCAGCATTTT,CASSQVKSGLAGFKPQHF
-,-,TRBJ2-3,TRBV7-7,TGTGCTAGCAGCTTAAAGCCGGGACACACAGATACGCAGTATTTT,CASSLKPGHTDTQYF
TRBD1,-,TRBJ2-7,TRBV3-1,TGTGCCAGCAGCCAAGATGTTTCCAGGGGGCACGAGCAGTACTTC,CASSQDVSRGHEQYF
-,few,TRBJ1-2,TRBV27,TGTGCCAGCAGTTTTAGAGGGGACGGCTATGGCTACACCTTC,CASSFRGDGYGYTF
TRBD2,-,TRBJ2-7,TRBV27,TGTGCCAGCAGTTTCCAGACTAGCGGGGGAGGCGAGCAGTACTTC,CASSFQTSGGGEQYF
TRBD2,-,TRBJ2-2,TRBV9,TGTGCCAGCAGCCCAGGACTAGGGAACACCGGGGAGCTGTTTTTT,CASSPGLGNTGELFF
-,few,TRBJ1-1,TRBV10-2,TGCGCCAGCGAGAAGGGACCGACCGCGGTTGAAGCTTTCTTT,CASEKGPTAVEAFF
-,-,TRBJ2-3,TRBV28,TGTGCCAGCAGTTTCCCAACCGGGAGAAATTCACAAGATACGCAGTATTTT,CASSFPTGRNSQDTQYF
-,-,TRBJ1-5,TRBV7-2,TGTGCCAGCAGCTTAGTGGTCGGGCGGAAGCCCCAGCATTTT,CASSLVVGRKPQHF
-,-,TRBJ1-5,TRBV2,TGTGCCAGCAGTGAACAGGGGCCCGTGACCAATAGCAATCAGCCCCAGCATTTT,CASSEQGPVTNSNQPQHF
-,-,TRBJ2-1,TRBV5-1,TGCGCCAGCAGCTCAAGCCGGACCGACCTTAACCCTACGACCAATGAGCAGTTCTTC,CASSSSRTDLNPTTNEQFF
TRBD1,-,TRBJ1-2,TRBV20-1,TGCAGTGCTATAAGACAGGGTAGCTATGGCTACACCTTC,CSAIRQGSYGYTF
-,many,TRBJ2-7,TRBV28,TGTGCCAGCAGTTACAGGAGCGAGCAGTACTTC,CASSYRSEQYF
-,-,TRBJ1-3,TRBV6-5,TGTGCCAGCAGTTCGCCCACCGGGGGTCCCTCTGGAAACACCATATATTTT,CASSSPTGGPSGNTIYF
-,few,TRBJ1-5,TRBV11-1,TGTGCCAGCAGCTTAGGTTTCGGGAACAGCAATCAGCCCCAGCATTTT,CASSLGFGNSNQPQHF
-,-,TRBJ1-2,TRBV12-3/TRBV12-4,TGTGCCAGCAGTTTGGGAGGCCGCTTGAGCTATGGCTACACCTTC,CASSLGGRLSYGYTF
-,few,TRBJ1-2,TRBV6-6,TGTGCCAGCACCCCCTGGGCTCCTAACTATGGCTACACCTTC,CASTPWAPNYGYTF
-,once,TRBJ1-6,TRBV20-1,TGCAGTGCTAGCGATGTCAGGGCATCACTCCACTTT,CSASDVRASLHF
-,few,TRBJ2-7,TRBV4-2,TGTGCCAGCAGCCAAGGAGGAGGACGTGCTAGACTAAAGGGCGAGCAGTACTTC,CASSQGGGRARLKGEQYF
-,few,TRBJ2-1,TRBV3-1,TGTGCCAGCAGCCAAGCACCGCCGTCCCAATCGGAGCAGTTCTTC,CASSQAPPSQSEQFF
-,-,TRBJ2-1,TRBV29-1,TGCAGCGGCGAGGGGAATTGGAACTACAATGAGCAGTTCTTC,CSGEGNWNYNEQFF
TRBD2,few,TRBJ2-1,TRBV9,TGTGCCAGCAGCGTACAAGCTAGCGGTCACTACAATGAGCAGTTCTTC,CASSVQASGHYNEQFF
-,-,TRBJ1-5,TRBV25-1,TGTGCCAGCAGTGAAGACACCCCCAATAGCAATCAGCCCCAGCATTTT,CASSEDTPNSNQPQHF
-,-,TRBJ2-1,TRBV28,TGTGCCAGCAGTCCCAACGACAGGAATGAGCAGTTCTTC,CASSPNDRNEQFF
-,-,TRBJ2-3,TRBV5-1,TGCGCCAGCAGCTTGGAGGGGGTAGAAGATACGCAGTATTTT,CASSLEGVEDTQYF
-,-,TRBJ2-2,TRBV28,TGTGCCAGCAGTTTTGGGGTAGCGAACACCGGGGAGCTGTTTTTT,CASSFGVANTGELFF
TRBD1,few,TRBJ2-5,TRBV7-8,TGTGCCAGCAGCTTTCGGAGAATAGGGACAGGGGAGACCCAGTACTTC,CASSFRRIGTGETQYF
-,many,TRBJ2-3,TRBV6-6,TGTGCCAGCAGTTACGCGGTAGATACGCAGTATTTT,CASSYAVDTQYF
-,few,TRBJ2-5,TRBV28,TGTGCCAGCAGGGACGGACTGGTAAATGGAGAGACCCAGTACTTC,CASRDGLVNGETQYF
TRBD2,-,TRBJ2-1,TRBV20-1,TGCAGTGCTAGAATGGGGCGGGGGGGTCCCCGCAATGAGCAGTTCTTC,CSARMGRGGPRNEQFF
TRBD1,-,TRBJ2-7,TRBV3-1,TGTGCCGGCAGCCTCGGGACAGCCCTCTCCTACGAGCAGTACTTC,CAGSLGTALSYEQYF
TRBD2,-,TRBJ2-7,TRBV7-9,TGTGCCAGGCAGAATTGGGGGAGGGCCAGCGAGCAGTACTTC,CARQNWGRASEQYF
TRBD2,-,TRBJ2-3,TRBV20-1,TGCAGTGCTAGAGACCCGACTAGCGGGGGGGCCGAGTATTTT,CSARDPTSGGAEYF
TRBD1,-,TRBJ2-5,TRBV18,TGTGCCAGCTCACGACAGGGGGACCCAGGGGAGACCCAGTACTTC,CASSRQGDPGETQYF
-,-,TRBJ1-1,TRBV20-1,TGCAGTGCTAGAGCCCCCGGACATCTCTTGAGGGAAGCTTTCTTT,CSARAPGHLLREAFF
-,many,TRBJ2-7,TRBV10-3,TGTGCCATCAGTGAGTTTCTGCCCGCCTCAAACGAGCAGTACTTC,CAISEFLPASNEQYF
-,few,TRBJ2-5,TRBV20-1,TGCAGTGCTAGGGAGACCACGGAGAGGGAGACCCAGTACTTC,CSARETTERETQYF
-,-,TRBJ2-3,TRBV6-1,TGTGCCAGCAATGAGACACTACGGACAGATACGCAGTATTTT,CASNETLRTDTQYF
TRBD2,-,TRBJ2-7,TRBV5-1,TGCGCCAGCAGCTTGGAAGGACTAGCGGGCCTCTACGAGCAGTACTTC,CASSLEGLAGLYEQYF
-,few,TRBJ2-1,TRBV12-5,TGTGCTAGTGGAAACGGCATCAATGAGCAGTTCTTC,CASGNGINEQFF
-,-,TRBJ1-5,TRBV2,TGTGCCAGCAGTGAAGCAGGGGCGCTGGGCAATCAGCCCCAGCATTTT,CASSEAGALGNQPQHF
TRBD1,-,TRBJ2-1,TRBV6-6,TGTGCCAGCAGTTACTCAGCGACAGGGTTCTACAATGAGCAGTTCTTC,CASSYSATGFYNEQFF
TRBD1,-,TRBJ1-4,TRBV5-1,TGCGCCAGCAGCTCCACAGGGGTGAATGAAAGACTGTTTTTT,CASSSTGVNERLFF
-,-,TRBJ2-7,TRBV6-2/TRBV6-3,TGTGCCAGCGCCCGAACAGGGACCTACGAGCAGTACTTC,CASARTGTYEQYF